This entry lists 26 T cell receptor beta chains sequenced from one sample in a study of cytomegalovirus exposure and HLA in healthy donors. With 60 Vbeta and 13 Jbeta primers, the PCR was carried out. Repertoires were generated with immunoSEQ multiplex PCR, while TCRdb's copy carries only in-frame clones and drops some. The table includes some 92,000 clones, 70% to 85% detected once. The specimen was PBMCs. These receptors originate from a man younger than 40 in good health and CMV-seronegative.

The rearrangement uses TRBV6-6 and TRBJ1-5; a possible D gene is TRBD1 (6 bases). This CDR3 contains 14 residues. CDR1 MNHNY and CDR2 SVGAGI come from the germline V gene (reference sequence). V lost 6 bases and J 9 bases, leaving 18 bases between the germline ends. The CDR3 is CASRGQRRMWPQHF. CDR3 nucleotides: TGTGCCAGCAGAGGACAGCGAAGGATGTGGCCCCAGCATTTT.

This clone was detected only a few times. The chain joins TRBV4-2 to TRBJ1-4, with D possibly being TRBD1 (5 bases). The germline gives CDR1 LGHNA, CDR2 YNFKEQ. V lost 4 bases and J lost 5, with 17 bases in between. The CDR3 spans 16 residues. The CDR3 protein is CASSPGRAGRNEKLFF. The CDR3 coding sequence is TGTGCCAGCAGCCCGGGTCGAGCAGGGAGGAATGAAAAACTGTTTTTT.

This clone was seen a handful of times. The chain joins TRBV6-6 to TRBJ1-5; D is possibly TRBD1 (5 bases). CDR3 length equals 13 residues. Trimming pared 5 bases from V and 5 bases from J, leaving 10 bases between. Germline loops: CDR1 MNHNY, CDR2 SVGAGI (reference sequence). CDR3 in amino acids: CASSQGGDQPQHF. CDR3 DNA sequence: TGTGCCAGCAGTCAGGGAGGTGATCAGCCCCAGCATTTT.

This chain joins TRBV7-9 and TRBJ2-1; the match to TRBD1 covers 9 bases. V was clipped by 8 bases and J by 7 bases; unmatched bases: 12. This CDR3 is 15 amino acids long. CDR1 is SEHNR, CDR2 FQNEAQ, per germline (reference sequence). The DNA of the CDR3 is TGTGCCAGCCTCCGCAGCGGACAGGGGTCAAATGAGCAGTTCTTC. It specifies CASLRSGQGSNEQFF.

This clone was seen a few times. The gene calls are TRBV9 and TRBJ2-1; 10 nucleotides match TRBD2. The germline V gene encodes CDR1 SGDLS and CDR2 YYNGEE. V shed 3 bases and J 2 bases; nucleotides not matched to a gene: 8. The CDR3 loop spans 17 amino acids. The DNA for the CDR3 is TGTGCCAGCAGCGCCACCAGCGGGGGGGCGGCCTACAATGAGCAGTTCTTC. Residues: CASSATSGGAAYNEQFF. Variable domain in full (rest from reference TRBV9 and TRBJ2-1): DSGVTQTPKHLITATGQRVTLRCSPRSGDLSVYWYQQSLDQGLQFLIQYYNGEERAKGNILERFSAQQFPDLHSELNLSSLELGDSALYFCASSATSGGAAYNEQFFGPGTRLTVL.

V and J are TRBV5-1 and TRBJ2-2; perhaps TRBD2 as D (6 bases). Per germline, CDR1 SGHRS and CDR2 YFSETQ. The CDR3 is 16 amino acids. V lost 0 bases and J 1 base, leaving 10 bases between the germline ends. The DNA for the CDR3 is TGCGCCAGCAGCTTGGTTGGCGGGGAGAACACCGGGGAGCTGTTTTTT. This gives the protein CASSLVGGENTGELFF.

V gene TRBV11-1 combines with J gene TRBJ2-3; tentative D call: TRBD2 (6 bases). V lost 7 bases, J lost 0 bases, and 20 bases lay in between. Germline loops: CDR1 SGHAT, CDR2 FQDESV (reference sequence). There are 17 residues in the CDR3. In DNA form, the CDR3 reads TGTGCCAGCACCGACTCCCTTAGGGGAGGTAGCACAGATACGCAGTATTTT. Its protein product is CASTDSLRGGSTDTQYF.

This chain joins TRBV5-1 and TRBJ1-4; D might be TRBD1 (5 bases). Germline V gene sequence: CDR1 SGHRS, CDR2 YFSETQ. V lost 1 base, J lost 2 bases, and 9 bases lay in between. This CDR3 is built from 15 residues. The CDR3 loop reads CASSLRQGTNEKLFF. The CDR3 DNA reads as TGCGCCAGCAGCTTGCGTCAGGGTACTAATGAAAAACTGTTTTTT.

The rearrangement uses TRBV7-3 and TRBJ1-1; D is possibly TRBD1 (6 bases). The V gene's germline CDR1 is SGHTA and CDR2 FQGTGA. Trimming removed 5 bases from V and 7 bases from J, with 14 bases in between. The CDR3 sequence is 13 residues long. CDR3 sequence: CASSGRGLNEAFF. CDR3 nucleotides: TGTGCCAGCAGCGGCAGGGGCCTTAATGAAGCTTTCTTT.

This clone was seen once. This chain links TRBV6-5 with TRBJ1-2; D unresolved. V was cut by 0 bases and J by 3 bases, with 5 bases left in between. This CDR3 is built from 13 residues. The germline V gene has CDR1 MNHEY and CDR2 SVGAGI. This chain's CDR3 is CASSYSRDYGYTF. CDR3 bases: TGTGCCAGCAGTTACTCGAGGGACTATGGCTACACCTTC.

The chain has TRBV28 and TRBJ1-5, with 9 positions matching TRBD1. This CDR3 is built from 16 residues. In germline, CDR1 is MDHEN, CDR2 SYDVKM. Trimming took 3 bases from V and 3 from J; bases not matched to a gene: 6. The CDR3 DNA is TGTGCCAGCAGTTTTCTCGGGACAGGGCACAATCAGCCCCAGCATTTT. This translates into CASSFLGTGHNQPQHF. Combining the CDR3 with reference TRBV28 and TRBJ1-5 gives the whole variable domain DVKVTQSSRYLVKRTGEKVFLECVQDMDHENMFWYRQDPGLGLRLIYFSYDVKMKEKGDIPEGYSVSREKKERFSLILESASTNQTSMYLCASSFLGTGHNQPQHFGDGTRLSIL.

The chain recombines TRBV25-1 with TRBJ2-3; D is perhaps TRBD1 (5 bases). Germline V gives CDR1 MGHDK, CDR2 SYGVNS. V lost 1 base to trimming and J lost 1 base, with 9 bases between them. The CDR3 is 15 amino acids. The CDR3 region has the DNA TGTGCCAGCAGTGAATCTGGGGCCGGCACAGATACGCAGTATTTT. It specifies CASSESGAGTDTQYF.

This clone has just a few counts. The chain links TRBV30 to TRBJ2-7; 7 bases fit TRBD1. Germline V CDR1 and CDR2: GTSNPN, SVGIG (reference sequence). V trimming: 3 bases; J trimming: 2 bases; junction bases outside the gene matches: 4. The CDR3 runs to 13 residues. The CDR3 sequence: CAWRRQGAYEQYF. DNA of the CDR3: TGTGCCTGGAGAAGGCAGGGGGCCTACGAGCAGTACTTC.

The CDR3 DNA is TGTGCCTCACGAGGACAGCTTTCCTACGAGCAGTACTTC. This codes for CASRGQLSYEQYF. The chain links TRBV15 to TRBJ2-7; D is perhaps TRBD1 (6 bases). In germline, CDR1 is LNHNV, CDR2 YYDKDF (reference sequence). V lost 11 bases and J lost 1, with 15 bases in between. The CDR3 consists of 13 residues.

This clone was seen a single time. The gene calls are TRBV28 and TRBJ1-2, with 8 positions matching TRBD1. J was trimmed by 8 bases and V by 4 bases; bases with no gene match: 9. Germline CDR1 MDHEN, CDR2 SYDVKM. There are 14 residues in the CDR3. The CDR3 nucleotides are TGTGCCAGCAGTTCCTCGGGACAGGTGGAGGGCTACACCTTC. Residues: CASSSSGQVEGYTF.

The chain joins TRBV13 to TRBJ2-7; D may be TRBD2 (5 bases). The CDR3 totals 13 residues. V was cut by 1 base and J by 4 bases, with 8 bases left in between. In germline, CDR1 is PRHDT, CDR2 FYEKMQ (reference sequence). This CDR3 reads CASSLEREYEQYF. CDR3 DNA: TGTGCCAGCAGCTTAGAAAGGGAGTACGAGCAGTACTTC.

The chain combines TRBV19 with TRBJ1-1; no reliable D call. The ends were cut back, 4 bases at V and 11 bases at J, with 14 bases in the middle. The length of the CDR3 is 12 residues. The V gene's germline CDR1 is LNHDA and CDR2 SQIVND (reference sequence). CDR3 nucleotide sequence: TGTGCCAGTAGTACAGAATCTATTCGGGCTTTCTTT. As protein: CASSTESIRAFF.

The CDR3 sequence is CASSTAVFSSPLHF. CDR3 DNA sequence: TGTGCCAGCAGCACCGCTGTTTTTAGTTCACCCCTCCACTTT. The rearrangement links TRBV5-6 to TRBJ1-6; D not resolved. This CDR3 region has 14 residues. The V end lost 4 bases, the J end lost 9 bases, and 14 bases lay between the germline ends. CDR1 SGHDT and CDR2 YYEEEE come from the germline V gene.

There are a few counts of this clone. This chain uses TRBV7-9 with TRBJ2-7, with D tentatively TRBD1 (6 bases). Germline V gene sequence: CDR1 SEHNR, CDR2 FQNEAQ (reference sequence). The CDR3 runs 14 residues. V was clipped by 4 bases and J by 5 bases, with 15 bases between them. The DNA for the CDR3 is TGTGCCAGCAGCTCCACAGGGAATGAACACGAGCAGTACTTC. It codes for CASSSTGNEHEQYF.

This chain connects TRBV30 to TRBJ1-5; D is possibly TRBD1 (5 bases). The CDR3 is 15 residues long. Trimming stripped 4 bases from V and 3 bases from J, with 16 bases between. CDR1 and CDR2 from the germline V gene are GTSNPN and SVGIG (reference sequence). The CDR3 DNA follows: TGTGCCTGGAATACAGGCGGATCGATCAATCAGCCCCAGCATTTT. Translating it yields CAWNTGGSINQPQHF.

This chain joins TRBV12-5 and TRBJ1-1; D gene uncertain. Germline V lookup: CDR1 LGHNT, CDR2 FRNRAP. Trimming pared 2 bases from V and 7 bases from J, leaving 8 bases between. This CDR3 is built from 12 residues. The CDR3 is CASGLRGYEAFF. The CDR3, as DNA: TGTGCTAGTGGTTTGCGAGGGTATGAAGCTTTCTTT.

The CDR3 DNA follows: TGTGCCAGCAGCTCAAGCGGGGCACGCACAGATACGCAGTATTTT. This gives the protein CASSSSGARTDTQYF. V usage is TRBV13 and J usage is TRBJ2-3; 7 bases are a match to TRBD2. There are 15 residues in the CDR3. V dropped 4 bases and J dropped 1; count of bases not matched to a gene: 5. The germline gives CDR1 PRHDT, CDR2 FYEKMQ (reference sequence).

The rearrangement joins TRBV29-1 to TRBJ1-2; 7 nucleotides match TRBD1. Germline loops: CDR1 SQVTM, CDR2 ANQGSEA. Losses at the gene ends were 5 bases for V and 5 bases for J; bases not matched to a gene: 8. The CDR3 consists of 13 residues. DNA of the CDR3: TGCAGCGTTAAAACACAGGGGTTTTATGGCTACACCTTC. Its translation: CSVKTQGFYGYTF.

The chain employs TRBV6-1 and TRBJ1-1, with D perhaps TRBD1 (6 bases). Germline V lookup: CDR1 MNHNS, CDR2 SASEGT. The CDR3 extends over 15 amino acids. Trimming shortened V by 1 base and J by 4 bases, and 13 bases separated the two germline ends. The CDR3 reads CASSEGSGVVTEAFF. In DNA, the CDR3 is TGTGCCAGCAGTGAAGGGTCAGGGGTAGTCACTGAAGCTTTCTTT.

The rearrangement uses TRBV6-5 and TRBJ1-2, with D unclear. With 4 bases removed from V and 7 bases from J, the gap between germline ends came to 13 bases. There are 13 residues in the CDR3. Germline V gene lookup returns CDR1 MNHEY and CDR2 SVGAGI. In nucleotides, the CDR3 is TGTGCCAGCAGTTCCCAGGCGGGTAGTGGCTACACCTTC. It translates to CASSSQAGSGYTF.

The chain recombines TRBV2 with TRBJ2-1, with 8 bases lining up with TRBD2. CDR3 size: 14 residues. Germline CDR1 is SNHLY and CDR2 is FYNNEI. V trimming: 7 bases; J trimming: 9 bases; junction bases outside the gene matches: 11. CDR3 in amino acids: CASIKAGVGPEQFF. CDR3 nucleotide sequence: TGTGCCAGCATAAAAGCGGGGGTTGGGCCTGAGCAGTTCTTC.